The rows below give T cell receptor beta chains drawn from one sample of a study of regulatory T cells in long-lasting Graves disease. TCRdb re-derived calls from the multiplex PCR reads in MiXCR, one entry per CDR3 protein. Among about 540,000 distinct CDR3 sequences listed, roughly 13% were seen once. The sample was also reused in another study, on T cells in Graves' hyperthyroidism and ophthalmopathy.

The sequences come from peripheral blood mononuclear cells (PBMCs), collected at new diagnosis, from a patient treated with antithyroid drugs. The receptors here all came from a man aged 30-40 years with Graves disease. The conserved cysteine and the conserved F or W are not part of the CDR3 here.

v_call	cdr3_aa
TRBV29-1	SVEADRRNTEAF
TRBV12-3/TRBV12-4	ASSHTSGSIEQF
TRBV6-5	ASSYGKVGRNLNTGELF
TRBV6-2/TRBV6-3	ASRYQVMNTEAF
TRBV19	ASTGRGLFSNQPQH
TRBV6-1	ASSRDSTYEQY
TRBV10-2	ASSVGLSGANVLT
TRBV6-1	ASTGTGGNEGTGELF
TRBV30	AWNSGGQIQETQY
TRBV15	ATSRDRLAGVEQY
TRBV13	ASSLRPSSLF
TRBV29-1	SVSTSGQETQY
TRBV7-9	ASSFWAPEGDEQF
TRBV28	ASSFDRGTQETQY
TRBV7-3	ASSRDRGRNTQY
TRBV20-1	SARRSSGPYNEQF
TRBV20-1	SAGQGSNEKLF
TRBV30	ACQAGTSGTGEQY
TRBV10-3	AISESEEAIDEQY
TRBV6-1	ASRGERFSEQF
TRBV3-1	ASSQAGTGGVGNTIY
TRBV11-2	ASTPGTVAYEQY
TRBV6-2/TRBV6-3	ASSYSYRQETQY
TRBV15	ATSRNRGGYEQY
TRBV29-1	SARGQNSYEQY
TRBV29-1	SVRGRLAKNIQY
TRBV20-1	SASDRETEAF
TRBV20-1	SASRGARTFSYEQY
TRBV19	ASSHRDRALPKNTEAF
TRBV14	ASSRSTGLGPSSYEQY
TRBV29-1	SVEDTGIYGYT
TRBV12-3/TRBV12-4	ASSPELAGPYNEQF
TRBV12-3/TRBV12-4	ASSLGDSSSTEQY
TRBV20-1	SATGDGETQY
TRBV20-1	SARAGDRGIPDTQY
TRBV6-1	ASGQTVSYEQY
TRBV14	ASSPHTGYEQY
TRBV19	ASSTSSGLVAEAF
TRBV28	ASSTSQGTNEQF
TRBV5-6	ASSLLSIGEQF
TRBV18	ASSPILTGEQF
TRBV4-1	ASSHGGQLGYT
TRBV27	ASSDRGGSGTQY
TRBV24-1	ATSDLELGRDITDTQY
TRBV19	ASSPIRDGLSYEQY
TRBV6-1	ASSEGLGRGGSPLH
TRBV11-2	ASRLLAKREQF
TRBV20-1	SASGGRGWGEQF
TRBV12-3/TRBV12-4	ASYSGLAGREQF